A selection of T cell receptor beta chains follows, all from one sample in a study of spatial heterogeneity in lung cancer. TCRdb recomputed calls from the 5' RACE reads with MiXCR, one row per CDR3 protein. The repertoire holds 20,000 to 30,000 distinct CDR3 sequences, with approximately 4.8% as singletons. The source material was PBMCs, sampled at surgery. The receptors stem from a male donor with early-stage non-small cell lung cancer. The CDR3 runs from the conserved cysteine through the conserved F or W. The D gene is left open where the match is weak. Part of the rows lack a size; the others show once, few, many or a class for expanded clones.

v_call,clone_size,d_call,cdr3_length,j_call,cdr3_nt,cdr3_aa
TRBV9,many,TRBD2,15,TRBJ2-1,TGTGCCAGCAGCGTCAGGACTAGCGGGAGACATGAGCAGTTCTTC,CASSVRTSGRHEQFF
TRBV18,many,TRBD1,14,TRBJ2-1,TGTGCCAGCTCACCGGGACAGGGAGAGGCTGAGCAGTTCTTC,CASSPGQGEAEQFF
TRBV7-8,many,.,14,TRBJ2-7,TGTGCCAGCAGCCTCCTGGGACCCCTCTACGAGCAGTACTTC,CASSLLGPLYEQYF
TRBV12-3/TRBV12-4,many,TRBD1,14,TRBJ1-5,TGTGCCAGCAGTCGAGGGACAGATAATCAGCCCCAGCATTTT,CASSRGTDNQPQHF
TRBV2,many,TRBD1,12,TRBJ2-4,TGTGCCAGCAGTGGACAGGGGGACATTCAGTACTTC,CASSGQGDIQYF
TRBV27,many,TRBD1,15,TRBJ2-1,TGTGCCAGCAGTTTAGGGACAGGGTTCTACAATGAGCAGTTCTTC,CASSLGTGFYNEQFF
TRBV27,many,TRBD1,13,TRBJ1-1,TGTGCCATCCGAGGACAGGGTTACACTGAAGCTTTCTTT,CAIRGQGYTEAFF
TRBV7-2,many,TRBD2,16,TRBJ2-3,TGTGCCAGCAGCCCGTGGGGGGGGACTAGCACAGATACGCAGTATTTT,CASSPWGGTSTDTQYF
TRBV2,many,TRBD1,15,TRBJ2-7,TGTGCCAGCTGCTTACAGGGGGCGCGGATCCCCGAGCAGTACTTC,CASCLQGARIPEQYF
TRBV6-5,many,.,12,TRBJ1-2,TGTGCCAGCAGGTCCTGGAGCTATGGCTACACCTTC,CASRSWSYGYTF
TRBV18,many,.,13,TRBJ1-5,TGTGCCAGCTCACCGCGCAGGGATCAGCCCCAGCATTTT,CASSPRRDQPQHF
TRBV29-1,medium-sized,TRBD1,14,TRBJ1-6,TGCAGCGTTTCCGACAGGGCGACGGGTTCACCCCTCCACTTT,CSVSDRATGSPLHF
TRBV6-5,many,.,14,TRBJ2-3,TGTGCCAGCAGTTACTGGCGGGACACAGATACGCAGTATTTT,CASSYWRDTDTQYF
TRBV6-5,many,.,13,TRBJ1-2,TGTGCCACTACTCGGGGGCCTAACTATGGCTACACCTTC,CATTRGPNYGYTF
TRBV24-1,many,TRBD1,14,TRBJ2-5,TGTGCCACCAGTGATTTTGGGACAGGGGAGACCCAGTACTTC,CATSDFGTGETQYF
TRBV18,many,TRBD1,16,TRBJ2-4,TGTGCCAGCTCACTATCGACAGGGGTAGCCAAAAACATTCAGTACTTC,CASSLSTGVAKNIQYF
TRBV19,many,.,12,TRBJ2-5,TGTGCCAGTAGTATAAGTGATTCGGCCCAGTACTTC,CASSISDSAQYF
TRBV9,many,.,16,TRBJ2-3,TGTGCCAGCAGCGCCCGGGGGGACAGGAACACAGATACGCAGTATTTT,CASSARGDRNTDTQYF
TRBV6-2/TRBV6-3,many,.,14,TRBJ1-2,TGTGCCAGCAGTTACTTCGCAGAAGGCTATGGCTACACCTTC,CASSYFAEGYGYTF
TRBV30,many,.,12,TRBJ2-1,TGTGCCTGGGGCAGGGGGGGCAATGAGCAGTTCTTC,CAWGRGGNEQFF
TRBV15,.,TRBD1,14,TRBJ1-1,TGTGCCACCAACTTGGGACAGCCGAACACTGAAGCTTTCTTT,CATNLGQPNTEAFF
TRBV28,many,.,18,TRBJ2-2,TGTGCCAGCAGTTTCGATGAGGGGCAGGCCATCTCTACCGGGGAGCTGTTTTTT,CASSFDEGQAISTGELFF
TRBV20-1,many,.,13,TRBJ2-7,TGCAGTGCTAGTAAGTCGACAGGTTACGAGCAGTACTTC,CSASKSTGYEQYF
TRBV5-5,many,.,14,TRBJ1-5,TGTGCCAGCAGCTTAAGGGGGGTCGGACAGCCCCAGCATTTT,CASSLRGVGQPQHF
TRBV3-1,many,TRBD2,16,TRBJ2-6,TGTGCCAGCAGCAAGGCGGGGGAGCCTGGGGCCAACGTCCTGACTTTC,CASSKAGEPGANVLTF
TRBV6-6,few,.,14,TRBJ2-3,TGTGCAGTGAGGGGAGCTCCTCCCACAGATACGCAGTATTTT,CAVRGAPPTDTQYF
TRBV6-6,many,.,14,TRBJ1-4,TGTGCCAGCAGCCGATTGGGCGGGCGCGAAAAACTGTTTTTT,CASSRLGGREKLFF
TRBV19,many,TRBD1,15,TRBJ1-5,TGTGCCAGTAGGGTGGACAGGGGCCAGAATCAGCCCCAGCATTTT,CASRVDRGQNQPQHF
TRBV19,many,TRBD1,19,TRBJ2-2,TGTGCCAGTACCCCCAGTGGGGCAGGGGGAGAGACGGCAGCCGGGGAGCTGTTTTTT,CASTPSGAGGETAAGELFF
TRBV20-1,many,TRBD2,14,TRBJ2-1,TGCAGTGCACGCTGGACTAGCGGGCACAATGAGCAGTTCTTC,CSARWTSGHNEQFF
TRBV18,many,TRBD2,15,TRBJ2-5,TGTGCCAGCTCACCACGCGGGGGAGCCGGAGAGACCCAGTACTTC,CASSPRGGAGETQYF
TRBV18,many,TRBD1,16,TRBJ2-1,TGTGCCAGCTCATCGTCCGGGACAGGGGGGGGTAACCAGAAGTTCTTC,CASSSSGTGGGNQKFF
TRBV5-8,.,.,15,TRBJ2-2,TGTGCCAGCAGCTTGGGGACTGTAAACACCGGGGAGCTGTTTTTT,CASSLGTVNTGELFF
TRBV28,many,.,14,TRBJ2-7,TGTGCGATTCAAGGCAGTAATTACCCTTACGAGCAGTACTTC,CAIQGSNYPYEQYF
TRBV6-5,medium-sized,.,15,TRBJ1-1,TGTGCCAGCAGTTACTCGAGGACCGGAGGGACTGAAGCTTTCTTT,CASSYSRTGGTEAFF
TRBV28,many,TRBD1,17,TRBJ1-2,TGTGCCAGCACCGTCCCCCTTGGACAGGGGTCTAACTATGGCTACACCTTC,CASTVPLGQGSNYGYTF
TRBV18,.,.,15,TRBJ2-7,TGTGCCAGCTCACCGCGAGTTCAGGGATCCTACGAGCAGTACTTC,CASSPRVQGSYEQYF
TRBV19,many,.,14,TRBJ1-5,TGTGCCAGTACTCCGGGACGGCTCAATCAGCCCCAGCATTTT,CASTPGRLNQPQHF
TRBV6-6,many,TRBD1,18,TRBJ1-5,TGTGCCAGCACCCTCGGACAGGGGACACTAAATAGCAATCAGCCCCAGCATTTT,CASTLGQGTLNSNQPQHF
TRBV5-1,many,TRBD2,17,TRBJ2-3,TGCGCCAGCAGCCCCGATTCCGGGACTACACTAAGAGATACGCAGTATTTT,CASSPDSGTTLRDTQYF
TRBV6-1,many,TRBD1,15,TRBJ2-1,TGTGCCAGCAGTGAAGCGGATCCAGGGGGCAATGAGCAGTTCTTC,CASSEADPGGNEQFF